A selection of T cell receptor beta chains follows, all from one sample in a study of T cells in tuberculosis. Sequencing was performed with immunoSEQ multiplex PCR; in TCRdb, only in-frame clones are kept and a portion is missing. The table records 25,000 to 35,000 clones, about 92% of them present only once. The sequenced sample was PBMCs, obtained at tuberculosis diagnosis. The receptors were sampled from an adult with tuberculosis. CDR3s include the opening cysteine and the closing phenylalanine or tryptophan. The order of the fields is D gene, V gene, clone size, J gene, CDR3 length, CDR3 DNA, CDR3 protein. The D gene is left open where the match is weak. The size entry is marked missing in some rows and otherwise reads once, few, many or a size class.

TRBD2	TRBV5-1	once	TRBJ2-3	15	TGCGCCAGCGCGACTAGCGGGGAAGTAACAGATACGCAGTATTTT	CASATSGEVTDTQYF
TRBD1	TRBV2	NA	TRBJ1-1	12	TGTGCCACTTCCCAGGACAGGCTTCAAGCTTTCTTT	CATSQDRLQAFF
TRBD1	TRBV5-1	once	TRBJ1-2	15	TGCGCCAGCAGCTCCGAGGGACAGGTGAACTATGGCTACACCTTC	CASSSEGQVNYGYTF
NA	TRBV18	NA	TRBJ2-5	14	TGTGCCAGCTCACCACCACGCGGGGAAGAGACCCAGTACTTC	CASSPPRGEETQYF
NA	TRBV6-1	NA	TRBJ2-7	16	TGTGCCAGCAGTGAGGAGGGCACGGGCCTACCCTACGAGCAGTACTTC	CASSEEGTGLPYEQYF
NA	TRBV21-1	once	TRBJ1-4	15	TGTGCCAGCAGGACAACAGGATCACCTAATGAAAAACTGTTTTTT	CASRTTGSPNEKLFF
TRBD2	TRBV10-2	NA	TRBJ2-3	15	TGCGCCAGCACCCCGTTGCTAGCGGGAAACGTAACGCAGTATTTT	CASTPLLAGNVTQYF
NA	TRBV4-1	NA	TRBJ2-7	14	TGCGCCAGCAGCCAAGATACGGGGACCTACGAGCAGTACTTC	CASSQDTGTYEQYF
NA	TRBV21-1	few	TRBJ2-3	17	TGTGCCAGCAGCGACAGACGCATAAGCTCCAGCACAGATACGCAGTATTTT	CASSDRRISSSTDTQYF
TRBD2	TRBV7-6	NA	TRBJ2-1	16	TGTGCCAGCAGATCCGAGGGCGGGAGCTCCTACAATGAGCAGTTCTTC	CASRSEGGSSYNEQFF
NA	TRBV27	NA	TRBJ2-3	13	TGTGCCAGCAGTTTTCTCGGGGCAGATACGCAGTATTTT	CASSFLGADTQYF
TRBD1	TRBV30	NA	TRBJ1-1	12	TGTGCCTGGAGGACAGGGGTCACTGAAGCTTTCTTT	CAWRTGVTEAFF
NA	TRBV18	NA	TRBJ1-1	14	TGTGCCAGCTCACCACTCGAGGTGAACACTGAAGCTTTCTTT	CASSPLEVNTEAFF
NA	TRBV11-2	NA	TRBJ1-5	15	TGTGCCAGCAGCTTAGGATGGAGCGCATATCAGCCCCAGCATTTT	CASSLGWSAYQPQHF
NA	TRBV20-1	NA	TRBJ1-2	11	TGCAGTGCTAACAGGGAAGTCGGCTACACCTTC	CSANREVGYTF
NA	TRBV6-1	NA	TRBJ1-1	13	TGTGCCAGCAGTGTGAGGCTGAACACTGAAGCTTTCTTT	CASSVRLNTEAFF
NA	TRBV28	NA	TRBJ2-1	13	TGTGCCAGCGGCAGTCTCAGCGGCAATGAGCAGTTCTTC	CASGSLSGNEQFF
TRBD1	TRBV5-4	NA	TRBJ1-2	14	TGTGCCAGCAGCCCGAGGGGACAGGTCAGGGGCTACACCTTC	CASSPRGQVRGYTF
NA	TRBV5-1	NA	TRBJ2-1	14	TGCGCCAGCAGCTTGGGCGCCAGGGGCAATGAGCAGTTCTTC	CASSLGARGNEQFF
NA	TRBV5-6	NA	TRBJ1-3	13	TGTGCCAGCAGCGGTGGGGGGGGAAACACCATATATTTT	CASSGGGGNTIYF
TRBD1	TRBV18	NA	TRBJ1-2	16	TGTGCCAGCTCACCAACGGACGACAGGGTTAACTATGGCTACACCTTC	CASSPTDDRVNYGYTF
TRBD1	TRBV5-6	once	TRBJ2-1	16	TGTGCCAGCAGCTTAAGGGACAGGGCTCGGGGCAATGAGCAGTTCTTC	CASSLRDRARGNEQFF
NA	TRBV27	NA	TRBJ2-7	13	TGTGCCAGCAGTTTATCAGGGGAAGACGAGCAGTACTTC	CASSLSGEDEQYF
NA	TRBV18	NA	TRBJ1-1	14	TGTGCCAGCTCACCTCAGACAGGGAACACTGAAGCTTTCTTT	CASSPQTGNTEAFF
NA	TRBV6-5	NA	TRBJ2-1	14	TGTGCCAGCAGTTTTAAAGCCTCAGCGGTGCGAGTGTTCTTC	CASSFKASAVRVFF
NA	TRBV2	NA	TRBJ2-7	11	TGTGCCAGCAGTGAAGCGGCCCAAAAGTACTTC	CASSEAAQKYF
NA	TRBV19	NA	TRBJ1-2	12	TGTGCCACTAGAGACAGGCTCAGGGGCTACACCTTC	CATRDRLRGYTF
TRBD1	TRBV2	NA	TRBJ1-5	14	TGTGCCAGCAGTGGGACAGGGAACAATCAGCCCCAGCATTTT	CASSGTGNNQPQHF
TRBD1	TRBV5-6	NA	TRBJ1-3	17	TGTGCCAGCACCCCTCGGGGACAGGTATTCTCTGGAAACACCATATATTTT	CASTPRGQVFSGNTIYF
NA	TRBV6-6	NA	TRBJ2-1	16	TGTGCCAGCAGTTATTTAGGGGGAGTTGGGATAAATGAGCAGTTCTTC	CASSYLGGVGINEQFF
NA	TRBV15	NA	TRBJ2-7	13	TGTGCCACCAGCAGAGATCCCGGCTACGAGCAGTACTTC	CATSRDPGYEQYF
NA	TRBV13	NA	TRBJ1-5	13	TGTGCCAGCAGCTCGACCGGGAGGCAGCCCCAGCATTTT	CASSSTGRQPQHF
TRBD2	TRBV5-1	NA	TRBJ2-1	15	TGCGCCAGCAGCTTGAGGCTAGCGGGGGGGAATGAGCAGTTCTTC	CASSLRLAGGNEQFF
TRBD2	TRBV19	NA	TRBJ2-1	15	TGTGCCTCTAGGTCTAGCGGGGGAGCCTACAATGAGCAGTTCTTC	CASRSSGGAYNEQFF
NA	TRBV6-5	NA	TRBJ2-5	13	TGTGCCAGCAGTCCCTCGTACCAAGAGACCCAGTACTTC	CASSPSYQETQYF
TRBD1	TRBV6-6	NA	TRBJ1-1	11	TGTGCCAGCAGGGACAGGGGGCTCGCTTTCTTT	CASRDRGLAFF
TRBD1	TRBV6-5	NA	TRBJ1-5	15	TGTGCCAGCAGTTCCGGGACAGGGGGCCATCAGCCCCAGCATTTT	CASSSGTGGHQPQHF
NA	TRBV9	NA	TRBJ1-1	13	TGTGCCAGCAGCGCGGGGGGCAGGCTTCGAGCTTTCTTT	CASSAGGRLRAFF
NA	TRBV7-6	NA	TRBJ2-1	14	TGTGCCAGCAGCCCTGCCGTACTAGCCAATGAGCAGTTCTTC	CASSPAVLANEQFF
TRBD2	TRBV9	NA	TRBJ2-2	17	TGTGCCAGCAGCGTAACTTTCGGGAGGGAGAACACCGGGGAGCTGTTTTTT	CASSVTFGRENTGELFF
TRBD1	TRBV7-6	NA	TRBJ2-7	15	TGTGCCAGCAGCTTAAACCGGGACAGGGTGCACGAGCAGTACTTC	CASSLNRDRVHEQYF
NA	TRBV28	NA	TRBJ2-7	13	TGTGCCAGCAGTCCTGGTGGGCTCTACGAGCAGTACTTC	CASSPGGLYEQYF
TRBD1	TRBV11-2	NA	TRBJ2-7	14	TGTGCCAGCAGAGGACAGGGTTGGGACTACGAGCAGTACTTC	CASRGQGWDYEQYF
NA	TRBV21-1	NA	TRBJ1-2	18	TGTGCCAGCAGCAAAAAAAAGGATGCGAGGACTTTTTACTATGGCTACACCTTC	CASSKKKDARTFYYGYTF
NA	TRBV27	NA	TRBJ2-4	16	TGTGCCAGCAGTTCCTACAGGTCGCTAGCCAAAAACATTCAGTACTTC	CASSSYRSLAKNIQYF
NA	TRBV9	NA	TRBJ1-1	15	TGTGCCAGCAGCCCTGGAACAGGCGTGAACACTGAAGCTTTCTTT	CASSPGTGVNTEAFF
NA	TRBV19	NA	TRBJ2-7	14	TGTGCCAGTAGTGTAGGACACGGGGACTACGAGCAGTACTTC	CASSVGHGDYEQYF
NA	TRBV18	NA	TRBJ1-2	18	TGTGCCAGCTCACCACCGTCGGCGGGTGCCCAACGCCCTGGTGGCTACACCTTC	CASSPPSAGAQRPGGYTF